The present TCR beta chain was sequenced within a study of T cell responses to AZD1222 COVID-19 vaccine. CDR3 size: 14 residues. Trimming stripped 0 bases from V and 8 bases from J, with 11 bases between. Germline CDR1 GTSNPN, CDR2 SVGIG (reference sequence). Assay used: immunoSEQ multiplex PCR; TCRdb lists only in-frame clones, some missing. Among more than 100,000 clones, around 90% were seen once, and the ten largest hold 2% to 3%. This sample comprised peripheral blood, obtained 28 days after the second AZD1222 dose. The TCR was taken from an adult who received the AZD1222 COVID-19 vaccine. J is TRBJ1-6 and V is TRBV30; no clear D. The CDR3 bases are TGTGCCTGGAGTGTAGCCAGTGGGTATTCACCCCTCCACTTT. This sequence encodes CAWSVASGYSPLHF.